The 2 T cell receptor beta chains presented below share a single source sample, sequenced in a study of T cells expressing NK-cell markers. TCRdb re-called the 5' RACE reads, yielding one record per CDR3 amino acid sequence without DNA. Its table records some 280,000 distinct CDR3 sequences. The sequencing input was blood T cells: a sorted CD56 or NKG2C T cell subset, CD4+ or CD8+ T cells, or bulk PBMC T cells (not recorded which). All receptors come from a man aged 18 to 30 in good health.

This chain joins TRBV29-1 and TRBJ2-5; the TCRdb D gene call, TRBD2, has no DNA to confirm it. This CDR3 is 13 amino acids long. The germline gives CDR1 SQVTM, CDR2 ANQGSEA. CDR3 loop: CSGRLAGAETQYF.

V gene TRBV6-5 combines with J gene TRBJ2-3; as DNA is missing, the TRBD1 call by TCRdb cannot be tested. The CDR3 covers 15 residues. Looked up from germline, CDR1 is MNHEY and CDR2 is SVGAGI. CDR3: CASSSRKRTTDTQYF.